Reported below is one TCR beta chain. Its antigen remains unknown. This entry comes from a study of Ad26.COV2.S vaccination and SARS-CoV-2 variants. General study results and limits: Participants given vaccine showed non-spike TCR breadth similar to that of placebo recipients. The placebo group had lower spike-specific TCR breadth than the vaccine recipients did. Substantial breadth was reportedly displayed by spike-specific CD8+ and CD4+ T cell responses after vaccination.

The V gene's germline CDR1 is LNHDA and CDR2 SQIVND (reference sequence). The CDR3 is 15 amino acids. The junction had 5 bases not matched to a gene; V was cut back by 2 bases and J by 2 bases. Sequencing was performed with immunoSEQ multiplex PCR; in TCRdb, only in-frame clones are kept and a portion is missing. In the table there are some 350,000 clones, about 91% of which are singletons. This receptor was taken from a human donor who had recovered from COVID-19. The sequences come from peripheral blood, collected after recovery from COVID-19. The genes are TRBV19 and TRBJ2-7; 8 bases are shared with TRBD2. The CDR3 coding sequence is TGTGCCAGTAGTATACGAGCGGGGGAGACCTACGAGCAGTACTTC. It specifies CASSIRAGETYEQYF.